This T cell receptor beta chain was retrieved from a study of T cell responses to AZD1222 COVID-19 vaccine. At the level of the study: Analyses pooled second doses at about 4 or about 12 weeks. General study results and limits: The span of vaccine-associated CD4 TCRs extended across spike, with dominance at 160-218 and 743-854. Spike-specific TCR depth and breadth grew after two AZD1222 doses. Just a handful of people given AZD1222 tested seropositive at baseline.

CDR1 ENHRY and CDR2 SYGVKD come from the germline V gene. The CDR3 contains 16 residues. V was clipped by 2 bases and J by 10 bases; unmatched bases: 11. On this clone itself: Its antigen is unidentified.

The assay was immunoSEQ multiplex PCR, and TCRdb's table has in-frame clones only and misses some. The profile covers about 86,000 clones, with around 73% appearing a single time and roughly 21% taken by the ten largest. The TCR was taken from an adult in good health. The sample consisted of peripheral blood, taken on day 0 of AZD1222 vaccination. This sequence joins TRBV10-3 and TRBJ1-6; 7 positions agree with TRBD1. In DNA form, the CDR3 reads TGTGCCATCAGTGAGGCCCTTGACAGGGTTAGCTCACCCCTCCACTTT. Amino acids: CAISEALDRVSSPLHF.